This TCR beta chain came from a study of metastatic and nonmetastatic thyroid tumors. Study-level information: Thyroid patients, malignant and benign, had repertoires compared across blood and tumor or nodule tissue. Findings and limits, study-wide: Reported TCR beta diversity, measured in blood and tumor, was significantly higher for malignant thyroid tumors than for benign nodules.

Not a single patient had been given any form of treatment at any point before undergoing thyroid surgery. As regards this clone: Its antigen is undetermined.

Germline V gene sequence: CDR1 GTSNPN, CDR2 SVGIG (reference sequence). Trimming took off 7 bases at V and 4 bases at J, with 8 bases between the two ends. The CDR3 is 10 residues long. Original handling: Between-group CDR3 differences, defined by clinicopathological status, yielded a distant-metastasis classifier for papillary thyroid cancer. MiXCR was used by TCRdb to re-call the PCR reads. These V and J calls originate from TCRdb's pipeline instead of the authors' own analysis. The sample holds about 41,000 clones; 24% are singletons and the top ten take roughly 15%. The chain carries TRBV30 and TRBJ2-7; a weak D match, TRBD2 (6 bases). The sequenced sample was tumor tissue. The TCR sequence derives from a female donor with papillary thyroid cancer or a benign thyroid nodule (not recorded which). Some clones in this sample may be carry-over from other donors' samples. Written as DNA, the CDR3 is TGTGCCTTTGGGGGGTACGAGCAGTACTTC. This codes for CAFGGYEQYF.